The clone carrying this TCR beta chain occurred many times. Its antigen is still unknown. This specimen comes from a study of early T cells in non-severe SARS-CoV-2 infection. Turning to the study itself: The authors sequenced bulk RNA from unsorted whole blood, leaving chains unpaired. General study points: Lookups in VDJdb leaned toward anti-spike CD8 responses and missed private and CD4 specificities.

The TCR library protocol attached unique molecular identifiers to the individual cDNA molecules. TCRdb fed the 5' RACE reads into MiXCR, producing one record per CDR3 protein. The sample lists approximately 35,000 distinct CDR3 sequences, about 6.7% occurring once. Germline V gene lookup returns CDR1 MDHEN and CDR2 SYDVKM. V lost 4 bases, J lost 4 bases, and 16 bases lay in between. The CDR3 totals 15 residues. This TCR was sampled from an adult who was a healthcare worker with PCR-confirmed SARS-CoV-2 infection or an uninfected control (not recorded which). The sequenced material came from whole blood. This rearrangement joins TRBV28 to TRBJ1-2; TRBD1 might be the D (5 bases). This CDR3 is CASSYLGAQRYGYTF. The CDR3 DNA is TGTGCCAGCAGTTACCTAGGGGCCCAACGCTATGGCTACACCTTC.